This is a list of T cell receptor beta chains from one sample in a study of T cell changes during pregnancy in multiple sclerosis. Only in-frame clones appear in the TCRdb table, and some are missing; sequencing was by immunoSEQ multiplex PCR. Of roughly 45,000 clones in the sample, 85% to 90% are singletons; the top ten hold roughly 4.8%. This specimen was peripheral blood, taken in the second trimester of pregnancy. The source is a female donor in good health, enrolled as a control in a pregnancy study. Each CDR3 is given without its conserved first and last residue.

cdr3_aa: ASSVTGAPRTGELF
v_call: TRBV2

cdr3_aa: ASSPRDRGLSPLH
v_call: TRBV7-6

cdr3_aa: ASSFGESPLH
v_call: TRBV28

cdr3_aa: ASSRASGSNYEQY
v_call: TRBV4-2

cdr3_aa: ASSSGQNSYEQY
v_call: TRBV5-4

cdr3_aa: ASSQAVNYGYT
v_call: TRBV19

cdr3_aa: AWSGGQVNTEAF
v_call: TRBV30

cdr3_aa: ASSLALSGKNNEQF
v_call: TRBV7-8

cdr3_aa: ASSLEAGENSPLH
v_call: TRBV7-8

cdr3_aa: SVVPGQGAYGYT
v_call: TRBV29-1

cdr3_aa: ASSLWSGVVDEQF
v_call: TRBV11-3

cdr3_aa: ATSRDRGGTDTQY
v_call: TRBV15

cdr3_aa: ASSLSRSSYNEQF
v_call: TRBV16

cdr3_aa: ASSRPGDRGVTEAF
v_call: TRBV7-9

cdr3_aa: ASSLGQNTEAF
v_call: TRBV11-3

cdr3_aa: ASSYGRGAGELF
v_call: TRBV6-5

cdr3_aa: ASSEQGDEQF
v_call: TRBV6-1

cdr3_aa: ASSYRGQADTQY
v_call: TRBV2

cdr3_aa: AISDRDTANTGELF
v_call: TRBV10-3

cdr3_aa: AWSGALINQPQH
v_call: TRBV30

cdr3_aa: ASSLRVGDYGYT
v_call: TRBV5-1

cdr3_aa: ASSLAPGTANSPLH
v_call: TRBV5-4

cdr3_aa: ASSLARGLYNEQF
v_call: TRBV7-2

cdr3_aa: ASSPTGGAPRIDT
v_call: TRBV18

cdr3_aa: AISWGVAGVTDTQY
v_call: TRBV10-3

cdr3_aa: ASSLGASGPESYEQY
v_call: TRBV7-6

cdr3_aa: ASYSGISGNTIY
v_call: TRBV7-9

cdr3_aa: ASSVEEGTSYGYT
v_call: TRBV9

cdr3_aa: ASSSSGAGVWY
v_call: TRBV6-5

cdr3_aa: ASRRGQGANYGYT
v_call: TRBV5-1

cdr3_aa: ASSHSPLYGYT
v_call: TRBV4-3

cdr3_aa: ASTSGQGQNNEQF
v_call: TRBV4-2

cdr3_aa: AISLDRGYGYT
v_call: TRBV10-3

cdr3_aa: ASSEEAGAARNSPLH
v_call: TRBV7-9

cdr3_aa: ASSLQGNSYNEQF
v_call: TRBV5-5

cdr3_aa: ATSYRVNQPQH
v_call: TRBV15

cdr3_aa: ASSFGQGFRETQY
v_call: TRBV5-1

cdr3_aa: ASRGVGSYNEQF
v_call: TRBV6-5

cdr3_aa: ASTQAGLNEKLF
v_call: TRBV7-9

cdr3_aa: ATSRDRQPQH
v_call: TRBV15

cdr3_aa: ASSDMGAANTGELF
v_call: TRBV6-1

cdr3_aa: ASSLARTGEQY
v_call: TRBV7-2

cdr3_aa: ASSVEANTGELF
v_call: TRBV9

cdr3_aa: ASSAGEAHVEKLF
v_call: TRBV19

cdr3_aa: ASSQAGHVSNQPQH
v_call: TRBV14

cdr3_aa: ASFQCGTTDTQY
v_call: TRBV10-1

cdr3_aa: ASSRSSGGAFEQF
v_call: TRBV5-6